This T cell receptor (beta chain) was recovered during a study of patients and donors after allogeneic stem cell transplantation. Each CDR3 protein gets one entry after TCRdb re-called the RT-PCR reads with MiXCR. Of fewer than 12,000 distinct CDR3 sequences listed, roughly a fifth were seen once; the top ten hold about 56%. Specimen: blood, either unsorted or a sorted T cell fraction (not recorded which). The sequence was obtained from a human donor who was either an allogeneic HSCT recipient or a stem cell or donor lymphocyte infusion donor (not recorded which). It is not recorded whose cells these are; they may come from a transplant donor.

CDR3 sequence (DNA): TGCGCCAGCAGATTGACAGGGGAGAGTAATTCACCCCTCCACTTT. Translating gives CASRLTGESNSPLHF. The V and J genes are TRBV5-1 and TRBJ1-6, with TRBD1 identical over 8 bases. This CDR3 is 15 amino acids long. The V segment lost 5 bases and the J segment 6 bases; nucleotides outside the gene matches: 7. The germline V gene has CDR1 SGHRS and CDR2 YFSETQ. Filled out from reference TRBV5-1 and TRBJ1-6, the complete variable domain reads KAGVTQTPRYLIKTRGQQVTLSCSPISGHRSVSWYQQTPGQGLQFLFEYFSETQRNKGNFPGRFSGRQFSNSRSEMNVSTLELGDSALYLCASRLTGESNSPLHFGNGTRLTVT.